Sequencing of this TCR beta chain was carried out in a study of blood T cells in healthy people across ages. This clonotype was picked up a small number of times. A J-beta primer mix and a sample-barcoded 5' primer were used in a second PCR of about 6 to 12 cycles. The template-switch adaptor was a 5' adaptor with 12 random nucleotides. It tagged each cDNA molecule. TCRdb fed the 5' RACE reads into MiXCR, producing one record per CDR3 protein. The table lists hundreds of thousands of distinct CDR3 sequences, about three fifths of them singletons, with 22% in the top ten. The CDR3 spans 17 residues. The germline V and J ends were trimmed by 6 bases and 4 bases, with 19 bases remaining between them.

Input material: blood. The chain links TRBV12-3 or TRBV12-4 to TRBJ2-6; tentatively, D is TRBD2 (5 bases). The receptor comes from a man aged 25 to 40 in good health. CDR3 sequence reads: CASRRTGSQSGANVLTF. The DNA for the CDR3 is TGTGCCAGCAGAAGGACTGGTTCTCAGTCCGGGGCCAACGTCCTGACTTTC.